Sequencing of this T cell receptor (beta chain) was carried out in a study of blood T cell repertoires in COVID-19. Trimming left V 0 bases short and J 4 bases short, with 7 bases between. Germline V gene data show CDR1 as SGHDT and CDR2 as YYEEEE. The CDR3 spans 13 residues. Only in-frame clones appear in the TCRdb table, and some are missing; sequencing was by immunoSEQ multiplex PCR. The sample yields a few hundred thousand clones, around 85% seen once. The rearrangement uses TRBV5-6 and TRBJ2-5, with a possible D match to TRBD2 (6 bases). The sequenced sample was PBMCs or T cells enriched from blood (not recorded which). The source is a woman aged 45-65 years in a cohort exposed to, infected with or recovered from COVID-19 (not recorded which). The CDR3 DNA follows: TGTGCCAGCAGCTTGGCCGGGGGAGAGACCCAGTACTTC. This codes for CASSLAGGETQYF.